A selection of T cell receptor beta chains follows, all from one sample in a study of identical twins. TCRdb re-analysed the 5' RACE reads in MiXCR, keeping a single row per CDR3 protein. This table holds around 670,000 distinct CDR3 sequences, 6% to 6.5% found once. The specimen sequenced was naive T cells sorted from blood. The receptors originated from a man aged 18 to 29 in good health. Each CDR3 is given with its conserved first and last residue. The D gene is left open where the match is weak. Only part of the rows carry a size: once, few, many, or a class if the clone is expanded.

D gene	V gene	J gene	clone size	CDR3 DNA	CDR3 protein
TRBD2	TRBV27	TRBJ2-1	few	TGTGCCAGCAGTTTACAGCGGGAGGAGTCCTACAATGAGCAGTTCTTC	CASSLQREESYNEQFF
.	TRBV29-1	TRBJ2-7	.	TGCAGCGTTAGGGCAAAGAGCACCTACGAGCAGTACTTC	CSVRAKSTYEQYF
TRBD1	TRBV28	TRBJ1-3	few	TGTGCCAGCAGTTTATGGGGACAGGGGCCCGGAGGGGCTGGAAACACCATATATTTT	CASSLWGQGPGGAGNTIYF
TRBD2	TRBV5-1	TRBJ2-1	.	TGCGCCAGCAGCAAGAAGGGACTAGCGGGTGAGCAGTTCTTC	CASSKKGLAGEQFF
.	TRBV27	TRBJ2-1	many	TGTGCCAGCAGTTTATCGAGGGAGTCCTACAATGAGCAGTTCTTC	CASSLSRESYNEQFF
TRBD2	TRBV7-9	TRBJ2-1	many	TGTGCCACGCGGCGGGAGCCCGCCAATGAGCAGTTCTTC	CATRREPANEQFF
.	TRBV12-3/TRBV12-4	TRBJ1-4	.	TGTGCCAGCAGTTTATACAGAATTAATGAAAAACTGTTTTTT	CASSLYRINEKLFF
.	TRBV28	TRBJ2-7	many	TGTGCCAGCAGTTTAGCGGGGACCACCAAGGGCCAGCAGTACTTC	CASSLAGTTKGQQYF
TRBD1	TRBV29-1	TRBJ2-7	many	TGCAGCGTTGTAAGAGGGCAGGGGGCCTTATACGAGCAGTACTTC	CSVVRGQGALYEQYF
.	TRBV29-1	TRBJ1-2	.	TGCAGCGTTGAAGGGCGGAGCCGCTACACCTTC	CSVEGRSRYTF
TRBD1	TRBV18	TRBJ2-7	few	TGTGCCAGCTCACCACCGGTAGACAGGGGGCGCCAAGGGCAGTACTTC	CASSPPVDRGRQGQYF
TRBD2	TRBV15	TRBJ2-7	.	TGTGCCACCACGTTCGGGAGGTCCTACGAGCAGTACTTC	CATTFGRSYEQYF
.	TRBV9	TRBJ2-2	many	TGTGCCAGCAGCAGTCGGGAACCGAACACCGGGGAGCTGTTTTTT	CASSSREPNTGELFF
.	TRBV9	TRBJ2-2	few	TGTGCCAGCAGCGTAGGGACAGAGATTACCGGGGAGCTGTTTTTT	CASSVGTEITGELFF
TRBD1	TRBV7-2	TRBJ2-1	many	TGTGCCAGCAGCCTCACAGGGGGCGCGTTGAATGAGCAGTTCTTC	CASSLTGGALNEQFF
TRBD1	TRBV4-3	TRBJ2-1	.	TGCGCCAGCAGCCAAGATAGGGACAGGGGCCCCCATGAGCAGTTCTTC	CASSQDRDRGPHEQFF
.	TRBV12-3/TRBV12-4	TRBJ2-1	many	TGTGCCAGCAGTTTAGTAGGAGTTGACAATGAGCAGTTCTTC	CASSLVGVDNEQFF
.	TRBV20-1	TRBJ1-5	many	TGCAGTGCTAGAACCGGGAATCAGCCCCAGCATTTT	CSARTGNQPQHF